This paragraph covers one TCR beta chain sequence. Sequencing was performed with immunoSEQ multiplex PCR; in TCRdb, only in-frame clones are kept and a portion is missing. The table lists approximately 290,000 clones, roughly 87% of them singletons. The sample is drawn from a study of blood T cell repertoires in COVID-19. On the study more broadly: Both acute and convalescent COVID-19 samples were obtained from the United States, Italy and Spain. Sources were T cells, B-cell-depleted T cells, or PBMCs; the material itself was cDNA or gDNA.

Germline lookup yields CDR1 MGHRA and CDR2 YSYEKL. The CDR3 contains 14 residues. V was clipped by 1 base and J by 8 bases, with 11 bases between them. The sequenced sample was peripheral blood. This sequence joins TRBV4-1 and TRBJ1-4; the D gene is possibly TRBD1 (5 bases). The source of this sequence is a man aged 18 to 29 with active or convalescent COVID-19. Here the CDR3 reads CASSQVQGREKLFF. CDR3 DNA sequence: TGCGCCAGCAGCCAAGTCCAGGGTCGGGAAAAACTGTTTTTT.